These 3 T cell receptor beta chains were all obtained from the same sample, sequenced in a study of OX40 agonist ivuxolimab in advanced cancers. Clones were sequenced by immunoSEQ multiplex PCR, and TCRdb holds only the in-frame ones, with some missing. The sample records around 70,000 clones, around 83% being singletons. The source material was CD4+ or CD8+ T cells sorted from blood, sampled in a trial of the OX40 agonist ivuxolimab. The receptor set was obtained from an adult with an advanced solid tumor such as melanoma, head and neck, liver or kidney cancer.

This chain connects TRBV9 to TRBJ2-5; the D gene could be TRBD1 or TRBD2 (6 bases each). Per the germline V gene, CDR1 is SGDLS and CDR2 is YYNGEE. CDR3 length: 15 residues. Deletions cut 3 bases from V and 5 bases from J, with 17 bases between. For the CDR3, the DNA is TGTGCCAGCAGCGCTGGAGGAGGGGGGAAGGAGACCCAGTACTTC. It is translated as CASSAGGGGKETQYF. Supplemented by reference TRBV9 and TRBJ2-5, the full variable domain reads DSGVTQTPKHLITATGQRVTLRCSPRSGDLSVYWYQQSLDQGLQFLIQYYNGEERAKGNILERFSAQQFPDLHSELNLSSLELGDSALYFCASSAGGGGKETQYFGPGTRLLVL.

The V and J genes are TRBV5-5 and TRBJ1-2, with D possibly matching TRBD1 (5 bases). Looked up from germline, CDR1 is SGHKS and CDR2 is YYEKEE (reference sequence). Trimming shortened V by 5 bases and J by 4 bases, and 9 bases separated the two germline ends. The CDR3 extends over 12 amino acids. CDR3 in DNA: TGTGCCAGCAGACGGGACGGCTATGGCTACACCTTC. Translation: CASRRDGYGYTF.

This chain links TRBV27 with TRBJ1-2; no clear D. The CDR3 has 14 residues. Trimming took off 3 bases at V and 4 bases at J, with 12 bases between the two ends. In germline, CDR1 is MNHEY, CDR2 SMNVEV (reference sequence). The CDR3 loop reads CASSLSGPAYGYTF. The CDR3 DNA is TGTGCCAGCAGTTTGTCGGGTCCAGCCTATGGCTACACCTTC.